This TCR beta chain was identified in a study of human T cells and chemical hapten exposure. Regarding this clonotype: No antigen is known for it.

Sample time point: healthy volunteer bleed at 6 weeks. RNA extraction used unfractionated whole blood as the source of total RNA. The study used a library that attached unique molecular identifiers to individual cDNA molecules. Per the study methods: Samples ranged from about 20,000 to 700,000 TCRs, with a median of roughly 93,000. TCRdb called the RACE reads again in MiXCR, with one record for every CDR3 protein. The V and J calls here are based on TCRdb, not the publication. This sample has roughly 80,000 distinct CDR3 sequences; approximately 8.1% occur once, and the top ten carry 1.5% to 2%. Whole-study findings and limits: TCRs above 1 in 1000 frequency did not change with DPC sensitization.

The source of this sequence is a female donor in good health. Some clones in this sample may be carry-over from other donors' samples. The sequenced sample was whole blood.

CDR3 DNA: TGTGCCAGCAGTTTTTTACAGGGAGGCACAGATACGCAGTATTTT. It translates to CASSFLQGGTDTQYF. The genes are TRBV28 and TRBJ2-3; maybe TRBD1 (6 bases). This CDR3 region has 15 residues. The germline V gene encodes CDR1 MDHEN and CDR2 SYDVKM. The V end was cut by 3 bases, the J end by 1 base, with 11 bases between.